A selection of T cell receptor beta chains follows, all from one sample in a study of T cells in Graves' hyperthyroidism and ophthalmopathy. TCRdb itself ran the multiplex PCR reads through MiXCR, one entry per CDR3 protein. The data hold more than 650,000 distinct CDR3 sequences, with 11% to 15% observed a single time. What was sequenced was blood. The receptor set was obtained from a woman aged 18-29 years with Graves' hyperthyroidism. The CDR3 runs from the conserved cysteine through the conserved F or W. The D gene is left open where the match is weak. Not all rows give a size; the values are once, few, many and, for expanded clones, a class.

J gene,D gene,clone size,V gene,CDR3 protein,CDR3 DNA
TRBJ2-2,-,-,TRBV10-1,CASSETRDTGELFF,TGCGCCAGCAGTGAAACCCGGGACACCGGGGAGCTGTTTTTT
TRBJ1-2,-,many,TRBV9,CASGPGQKSRNYGYTF,TGTGCCAGCGGACCGGGACAAAAGTCACGAAACTATGGCTACACCTTC
TRBJ1-1,-,few,TRBV7-9,CASSFKDKWNTEAFF,TGTGCCAGCAGCTTCAAGGACAAATGGAACACTGAAGCTTTCTTT
TRBJ1-2,TRBD1,-,TRBV6-2/TRBV6-3,CASSSQTGSKGYTF,TGTGCCAGCAGTTCCCAGACAGGGAGTAAAGGCTACACCTTC
TRBJ2-1,TRBD2,many,TRBV11-2,CASSLSSGNEQFF,TGTGCCAGCAGCTTATCTAGCGGGAATGAGCAGTTCTTC
TRBJ2-2,-,-,TRBV4-1,CASSQVLGAGKLFF,TGCGCCAGCAGCCAAGTTTTAGGGGCCGGGAAGCTGTTTTTT
TRBJ1-3,-,many,TRBV28,CASSINRQVLSGNTIYF,TGTGCCAGCAGTATAAATCGACAGGTCCTCTCTGGAAACACCATATATTTT
TRBJ1-3,-,-,TRBV7-8,CASSSDGISGNTIYF,TGTGCCAGCAGCTCCGACGGCATCTCTGGAAACACCATATATTTT
TRBJ1-3,-,few,TRBV28,CASRGGGAGNTIYF,TGTGCCAGCAGGGGGGGCGGGGCTGGAAACACCATATATTTT
TRBJ2-7,-,many,TRBV27,CASSLFSGSNEQYF,TGTGCCAGCAGTTTATTCAGCGGGTCCAACGAGCAGTACTTC
TRBJ1-2,-,many,TRBV3-1,CASSPRRRWEQGVGGYTF,TGTGCCAGCAGCCCGAGGCGGCGGTGGGAACAGGGAGTTGGCGGCTACACCTTC
TRBJ1-1,TRBD1,many,TRBV29-1,CSVTGGGLTEAFF,TGCAGCGTTACAGGGGGCGGACTCACTGAAGCTTTCTTT
TRBJ2-7,TRBD1,-,TRBV4-2,CASSQEGSGTGVREQYF,TGTGCCAGCAGCCAAGAGGGGTCCGGGACAGGGGTAAGAGAGCAGTACTTC
TRBJ1-6,-,-,TRBV2,CASSEDSLIISPLHF,TGTGCCAGCAGTGAGGACAGCCTAATAATTTCACCCCTCCACTTT
TRBJ1-4,-,-,TRBV19,CASSIDQNRNEKLFF,TGTGCCAGTAGTATAGATCAGAATAGAAATGAAAAACTGTTTTTT
TRBJ1-1,-,many,TRBV7-9,CASSSMLNTEAFF,TGTGCCAGCAGCTCTATGTTGAACACTGAAGCTTTCTTT
TRBJ2-5,-,few,TRBV12-3/TRBV12-4,CASSLADTQETQYF,TGTGCCAGCAGTTTAGCGGACACGCAAGAGACCCAGTACTTC
TRBJ1-5,-,many,TRBV6-1,CASSEYGQGYQPQHF,TGTGCCAGCAGTGAATACGGCCAGGGGTATCAGCCCCAGCATTTT
TRBJ2-1,TRBD2,few,TRBV6-5,CASSYRASGIDEQFF,TGTGCCAGCAGTTACAGGGCTAGCGGGATCGATGAGCAGTTCTTC
TRBJ2-5,-,few,TRBV12-3/TRBV12-4,CASKPGVQGTQYF,TGTGCCAGCAAGCCAGGGGTTCAAGGGACCCAGTACTTC
TRBJ1-5,-,-,TRBV5-1,CASSLRSGDQPQHF,TGCGCCAGCAGCTTGAGGTCAGGGGATCAGCCCCAGCATTTT
TRBJ1-2,TRBD1,few,TRBV6-1,CASSFSRDRGGGYTF,TGTGCCAGCAGTTTCTCTCGGGACAGGGGAGGTGGCTACACCTTC
TRBJ2-7,TRBD1,many,TRBV9,CASSVEGGSVYEQYF,TGTGCCAGCAGCGTAGAAGGGGGCTCTGTCTACGAGCAGTACTTC
TRBJ2-7,-,few,TRBV29-1,CSVVGGAGEQYF,TGCAGCGTTGTAGGGGGGGCGGGGGAGCAGTACTTC
TRBJ2-3,TRBD1,many,TRBV6-2/TRBV6-3,CASRNNRGPQPDTQYF,TGTGCCAGCAGGAACAACAGGGGTCCCCAACCAGATACGCAGTATTTT
TRBJ2-4,-,few,TRBV7-2,CASSLEQAIAKNIQYF,TGTGCCAGCAGCTTAGAACAAGCGATAGCCAAAAACATTCAGTACTTC
TRBJ2-7,TRBD2,few,TRBV11-2,CASSFGTSIYEQYF,TGTGCCAGCAGCTTCGGGACTAGTATCTACGAGCAGTACTTC
TRBJ2-5,-,many,TRBV6-2/TRBV6-3,CASAMVAEPRETQYF,TGTGCCAGCGCCATGGTAGCGGAACCACGAGAGACCCAGTACTTC
TRBJ2-1,TRBD1,few,TRBV3-1,CASSQDLPTGVGEQFF,TGTGCCAGCAGCCAAGATCTCCCAACAGGGGTTGGTGAGCAGTTCTTC
TRBJ2-7,TRBD2,-,TRBV4-3,CASSRLTSGSPYEQYF,TGCGCCAGCAGCCGCCTAACTAGCGGGAGCCCCTACGAGCAGTACTTC
TRBJ2-7,-,many,TRBV28,CASRNSDSYEQYF,TGTGCCAGCAGAAATTCGGATTCCTACGAGCAGTACTTC
TRBJ2-2,TRBD1,many,TRBV2,CASRPQGAWTNTGELFF,TGTGCCAGCAGACCACAGGGGGCATGGACGAACACCGGGGAGCTGTTTTTT
TRBJ2-1,-,many,TRBV20-1,CSARVSISSYNEQFF,TGCAGTGCTAGAGTATCGATAAGCTCCTACAATGAGCAGTTCTTC
TRBJ2-7,TRBD2,many,TRBV2,CASSEAPGLATEQYF,TGTGCCAGCAGTGAAGCGCCGGGACTAGCAACCGAGCAGTACTTC
TRBJ1-1,TRBD1,many,TRBV2,CASSKTGDGTEAFF,TGTGCCAGCAGTAAGACAGGGGACGGCACTGAAGCTTTCTTT
TRBJ1-4,-,once,TRBV7-9,CASSLLGVRDEKLFF,TGTGCCAGCAGCTTACTCGGGGTGAGGGATGAAAAACTGTTTTTT
TRBJ2-3,-,many,TRBV11-2,CASSQGGLTTDTQYF,TGTGCCAGCAGCCAAGGGGGACTCACCACAGATACGCAGTATTTT
TRBJ2-1,-,few,TRBV4-3,CASSQDQLRPTVEQFF,TGCGCCAGCAGCCAAGATCAGCTCCGACCGACAGTCGAGCAGTTCTTC
TRBJ1-2,-,few,TRBV5-1,CASSPESQGVGNYGYTF,TGCGCCAGCAGCCCCGAATCTCAGGGAGTTGGTAACTATGGCTACACCTTC
TRBJ1-5,-,-,TRBV7-9,CASSMYRDQPQHF,TGTGCCAGCAGCATGTACAGGGATCAGCCCCAGCATTTT
TRBJ1-1,-,many,TRBV30,CACDIGTLQNTEAFF,TGTGCCTGTGATATTGGGACACTCCAGAACACTGAAGCTTTCTTT
TRBJ1-2,TRBD1,few,TRBV20-1,CSARAGGEGYTF,TGCAGTGCTAGAGCAGGGGGCGAAGGCTACACCTTC
TRBJ2-7,TRBD2,-,TRBV6-2/TRBV6-3,CASSYGSGRAEQYF,TGTGCCAGCAGTTACGGGAGCGGGAGGGCCGAGCAGTACTTC
TRBJ2-3,TRBD2,many,TRBV3-1,CASSQDLGTSPSSTDTQYF,TGTGCCAGCAGCCAAGATCTCGGGACTAGCCCTTCTAGCACAGATACGCAGTATTTT
TRBJ2-3,TRBD1,many,TRBV12-3/TRBV12-4,CASSSRGRGYTDTQYF,TGTGCCAGCAGTTCCCGGGGCAGGGGGTACACAGATACGCAGTATTTT
TRBJ1-1,-,-,TRBV14,CASSLFVNTEAFF,TGTGCCAGCAGCCTTTTCGTGAACACTGAAGCTTTCTTT
TRBJ1-4,TRBD1,-,TRBV3-1,CASSQSGTVREKLFF,TGTGCCAGCAGCCAATCGGGGACAGTCAGAGAAAAACTGTTTTTT
TRBJ2-1,-,-,TRBV27,CASNLGAPYNEQFF,TGTGCCAGCAACCTAGGAGCCCCGTACAATGAGCAGTTCTTC
TRBJ1-4,-,-,TRBV5-8,CASSLGSVRTSTNEKLFF,TGTGCCAGCAGCTTGGGAAGTGTCAGGACTTCAACTAATGAAAAACTGTTTTTT
TRBJ2-1,-,many,TRBV3-1,CASSSWTVTNEQFF,TGTGCCAGCAGCTCGTGGACCGTTACAAATGAGCAGTTCTTC
TRBJ2-1,-,-,TRBV14,CASSLEEGVLYNEQFF,TGTGCCAGCAGCCTAGAGGAGGGAGTTCTTTACAATGAGCAGTTCTTC
TRBJ2-1,-,many,TRBV4-1,CASSQSGTVIYNEQFF,TGCGCCAGCAGCCAATCCGGGACCGTTATTTACAATGAGCAGTTCTTC
TRBJ2-3,-,-,TRBV3-1,CASSRPSTAGSTDTQYF,TGTGCCAGCAGCCGCCCTTCAACAGCGGGCAGCACAGATACGCAGTATTTT
TRBJ1-1,-,-,TRBV7-9,CASSYPQGEDTEAFF,TGTGCCAGCAGCTACCCACAGGGTGAAGACACTGAAGCTTTCTTT
TRBJ1-5,-,many,TRBV15,CATRPDSNQPQHF,TGTGCCACCAGGCCGGATAGCAATCAGCCCCAGCATTTT
TRBJ2-1,TRBD2,few,TRBV7-9,CASSPRGDRDSRSNEQFF,TGTGCCAGCAGCCCCCGGGGGGACCGGGACTCAAGGTCCAATGAGCAGTTCTTC
TRBJ2-5,-,many,TRBV7-2,CASSLVLAIQETQYF,TGTGCCAGCAGCTTAGTCCTAGCGATACAAGAGACCCAGTACTTC
TRBJ1-5,-,-,TRBV7-9,CASSLTGQGGNQPQHF,TGTGCCAGCAGCTTGACCGGGCAGGGAGGCAATCAGCCCCAGCATTTT
TRBJ1-1,TRBD1,many,TRBV18,CASSPPFRTGGANTEAFF,TGTGCCAGCTCACCCCCCTTCCGTACAGGGGGCGCGAACACTGAAGCTTTCTTT
TRBJ2-7,TRBD1,few,TRBV29-1,CSVEDWDRGAYEQYF,TGCAGCGTTGAAGATTGGGACAGGGGAGCCTACGAGCAGTACTTC